A single sample is the source of the 21 T cell receptor beta chains below, sequenced in a study of blood T cell repertoires in COVID-19. TCRdb keeps only in-frame clones here, not all; method: immunoSEQ multiplex PCR. Of a few hundred thousand clones in the sample, around 88% were seen once. Sequences were obtained from peripheral blood. The receptors were gathered from a woman under 40 with COVID-19, enrolled during active disease.

The chain combines TRBV21-1 with TRBJ1-6; the table's D call of TRBD1 was not tested on the DNA. TRBV21-1 represents a pseudogene. This CDR3 spans 18 amino acids. The CDR3 coding sequence is TGTGCCAGCAGCAGTCAGGGACAAGGCTCCTTGGGGAATTCACCCCTCCACTTT. Amino acids: CASSSQGQGSLGNSPLHF.

The V gene is TRBV2, the J gene TRBJ1-2; 7 bases match TRBD1. V lost 3 bases, J lost 9 bases, and 7 bases stayed unmatched. The CDR3 is made up of 13 amino acids. Germline V gives CDR1 SNHLY, CDR2 FYNNEI. The chain's CDR3 is CASSEDRTGSYTF. DNA for the CDR3: TGTGCCAGCAGTGAGGACAGGACGGGGAGCTACACCTTC.

This clone was picked up a small number of times. The chain recombines TRBV2 with TRBJ1-5, with D maybe TRBD1 (5 bases). The germline V and J ends were trimmed by 0 bases and 6 bases, with 9 bases remaining between them. Germline V gene data show CDR1 as SNHLY and CDR2 as FYNNEI. The CDR3 spans 14 residues. As DNA, the CDR3 is TGTGCCAGCAGTGAAGCAAGGGGCCTTCAGCCCCAGCATTTT. It is translated as CASSEARGLQPQHF.

The chain uses TRBV19 and TRBJ1-5; 7 bases line up with TRBD1. The CDR3 length is 15 residues. Per the germline V gene, CDR1 is LNHDA and CDR2 is SQIVND (reference sequence). Unmatched junction bases numbered 9, after V lost 9 bases and J lost 1 base. CDR3 in amino acids: CASREGGPSNQPQHF. The CDR3 DNA follows: TGTGCCAGCCGGGAAGGGGGCCCCAGCAATCAGCCCCAGCATTTT. Full variable domain (outside the CDR3, taken from reference TRBV19 and TRBJ1-5): DGGITQSPKYLFRKEGQNVTLSCEQNLNHDAMYWYRQDPGQGLRLIYYSQIVNDFQKGDIAEGYSVSREKKESFPLTVTSAQKNPTAFYLCASREGGPSNQPQHFGDGTRLSIL.

The rearrangement joins TRBV10-1 to TRBJ2-1, with TRBD2 matching 7 bases. CDR3 size: 17 residues. Germline CDR1 reads WNHNN; CDR2 reads SYGVQD (reference sequence). Trimming cost V 4 bases and J 5 bases; bases outside gene matches: 14. The CDR3 sequence is CASSGNLGREGHNEQFF. The CDR3 region has the DNA TGCGCCAGCAGTGGGAACCTAGGAAGGGAGGGCCACAATGAGCAGTTCTTC.

V and J are TRBV7-2 and TRBJ2-5; D may be TRBD1 (6 bases). The V end was cut by 4 bases, the J end by 5 bases, with 11 bases between. This CDR3 has 13 residues. CDR1 is SGHTA, CDR2 FQGNSA, per germline. The CDR3 DNA is TGTGCCAGCAGCTCGGGACATCGGGAGACCCAGTACTTC. It specifies CASSSGHRETQYF.

This chain connects TRBV12-3 or TRBV12-4 to TRBJ1-1; D gene ambiguous. This CDR3 comprises 13 residues. Between the trimmed V and J ends, which lost 8 bases and 1 base, there was a span of 11 bases. CDR3 coding DNA: TGTGCCAGCGGGCCCAGAGAGAACACTGAAGCTTTCTTT. Translated, it gives CASGPRENTEAFF.

The rearrangement uses TRBV19 and TRBJ2-1; D call uncertain. The CDR3 has 15 amino acids. Germline CDR1 LNHDA, CDR2 SQIVND (reference sequence). V was clipped by 3 bases and J by 6 bases, with 15 bases between them. The CDR3 region is CASSISFASFNEQFF. CDR3 in DNA: TGTGCCAGTAGTATTTCGTTTGCTAGTTTCAATGAGCAGTTCTTC. Together with reference TRBV19 and TRBJ2-1, the CDR3 gives the full variable domain: DGGITQSPKYLFRKEGQNVTLSCEQNLNHDAMYWYRQDPGQGLRLIYYSQIVNDFQKGDIAEGYSVSREKKESFPLTVTSAQKNPTAFYLCASSISFASFNEQFFGPGTRLTVL.

The gene calls are TRBV18 and TRBJ1-1, with TRBD1 matching over 7 bases. The CDR3 runs to 14 residues. Trimming cost V 5 bases and J 2 bases; bases outside gene matches: 5. The germline V gene encodes CDR1 KGHSH and CDR2 LQKENI. The CDR3: CASSIGQANTEAFF. As DNA, the CDR3 is TGTGCCAGCTCAATAGGACAGGCCAACACTGAAGCTTTCTTT.

CDR3 DNA: TGTGCCAGCTTTTTAAGACTAGCGGGACCCTACAATGAGCAGTTCTTC. Translation gives CASFLRLAGPYNEQFF. This chain uses TRBV6-6 with TRBJ2-1; 11 bases are a match to TRBD2. CDR1 MNHNY and CDR2 SVGAGI come from the germline V gene (reference sequence). The CDR3 is 16 amino acids. After removal of 8 bases from V and 2 bases from J, the junction contained 8 bases not matched to a gene.

The V call is TRBV7-9, the J call TRBJ2-5; possible D gene TRBD2, 6 bases. The CDR3 contains 17 residues. Trimming pared 5 bases from V and 2 bases from J, leaving 21 bases between. Per germline, CDR1 SEHNR and CDR2 FQNEAQ (reference sequence). The CDR3 sequence: CASSLLRWGVRQETQYF. In DNA, the CDR3 is TGTGCCAGCAGCCTCTTACGGTGGGGGGTGAGGCAAGAGACCCAGTACTTC.

This clone was recorded a few times. The CDR3 loop is CASSEGKTGRSEQYF. The CDR3 DNA reads TGCGCCAGCAGCGAAGGGAAGACAGGGCGGTCCGAGCAGTACTTC. This chain uses TRBV10-1 with TRBJ2-7, with 7 bases aligning to TRBD1. V lost 6 bases, J lost 6 bases, and 14 bases stayed unmatched. The CDR3 loop spans 15 amino acids. Germline V lookup: CDR1 WNHNN, CDR2 SYGVQD (reference sequence).

The chain joins TRBV10-3 to TRBJ1-5; TRBD1 agrees at 7 bases. The CDR3 covers 13 residues. Germline-derived CDR1 and CDR2 are ENHRY and SYGVKD. The ends lost 10 bases at V and 4 bases at J; junction bases unmatched: 7. The CDR3 loop is CATGDRGNQPQHF. CDR3 sequence (DNA): TGTGCCACAGGGGACAGAGGGAATCAGCCCCAGCATTTT.

V is TRBV3-1 (or the pseudogene TRBV3-2) and J is TRBJ1-1, with D tentatively TRBD1 (6 bases). The germline CDR1 and CDR2 sequences are LGHDT and YNNKEL (reference sequence). The CDR3 consists of 14 residues. Between the trimmed V and J ends, which lost 9 bases and 2 bases, there was a span of 16 bases. The CDR3 DNA sequence: TGTGCCAGTGCCCTGGGGGCGGGTAACACTGAAGCTTTCTTT. This encodes CASALGAGNTEAFF.

The CDR3 DNA reads TGTGCCAGCTCACCACGGACATCGAACACTGAAGCTTTCTTT. Translation gives CASSPRTSNTEAFF. The rearrangement links TRBV18 to TRBJ1-1; D perhaps matches TRBD1 (5 bases). Germline CDR1 reads KGHSH; CDR2 reads LQKENI. Trimming removed 1 base from V and 1 base from J, with 7 bases in between. This CDR3 contains 14 residues.

The chain joins TRBV28 to TRBJ2-1; TRBD2 matches 7 bases. Germline V lookup: CDR1 MDHEN, CDR2 SYDVKM. The CDR3 sequence is 16 residues long. Trimming took 4 bases from V and 2 from J; bases not matched to a gene: 8. CDR3 in DNA: TGTGCCAGCAGTTGGTGGGGGGGAAGGACCTACAATGAGCAGTTCTTC. Amino acid sequence: CASSWWGGRTYNEQFF.

This chain joins TRBV7-2 and TRBJ2-7, with D perhaps matching TRBD2 (5 bases). Between the trimmed V and J ends, which lost 5 bases and 3 bases, there was a span of 11 bases. Germline V gene data show CDR1 as SGHTA and CDR2 as FQGNSA. This CDR3 spans 13 amino acids. As DNA, the CDR3 is TGTGCCAGCAGCCTGGCGGGCAGCTACGAGCAGTACTTC. Translation gives CASSLAGSYEQYF.

This clone showed up just a few times. The rearrangement joins TRBV30 to TRBJ1-2; TRBD1 aligns across 7 bases. V trimming: 3 bases; J trimming: 6 bases; junction bases outside the gene matches: 10. In germline, CDR1 is GTSNPN, CDR2 SVGIG (reference sequence). The CDR3 totals 14 residues. The CDR3 loop is CAWSVVGGGDGYTF. The CDR3 nucleotides read TGTGCCTGGAGCGTTGTAGGGGGCGGAGATGGCTACACCTTC. The full variable domain, completed using reference TRBV30 and TRBJ1-2, is SQTIHQWPATLVQPVGSPLSLECTVEGTSNPNLYWYRQAAGRGLQLLFYSVGIGQISSEVPQNLSASRPQDRQFILSSKKLLLSDSGFYLCAWSVVGGGDGYTFGSGTRLTVV.

The chain joins TRBV6-5 to TRBJ2-1; TRBD1 is a possible D gene (5 bases). The CDR3 is 15 amino acids. Trimming took 6 bases from V and 4 from J, leaving 16 bases between them. The germline gives CDR1 MNHEY, CDR2 SVGAGI. In DNA form, the CDR3 reads TGTGCCAGCAGCTTTCACGTGGGGCCTTACAATGAGCAGTTCTTC. The encoded protein is CASSFHVGPYNEQFF.

The chain has TRBV6-1 and TRBJ1-1; TRBD1 matches at 7 bases. Looked up from germline, CDR1 is MNHNS and CDR2 is SASEGT. Germline trimming cut 5 bases from V and 2 bases from J; bases unmatched to any gene: 5. This CDR3 has 14 amino acids. CDR3 protein: CASSLAGGNTEAFF. CDR3 nucleotide sequence: TGTGCCAGCAGTTTGGCAGGGGGAAACACTGAAGCTTTCTTT.

The genes are TRBV7-2 and TRBJ2-5; D might be TRBD2 (5 bases). Germline assignment: CDR1 SGHTA and CDR2 FQGNSA. The CDR3 runs 14 residues. V lost 3 bases to trimming and J lost 4 bases, with 12 bases between them. Written as DNA, the CDR3 is TGTGCCAGCAGCTTGAAGGGCGGGCTAGAGACCCAGTACTTC. It specifies CASSLKGGLETQYF.